This is a list of T cell receptor beta chains from one sample in a study of PD-1 blockade in classical Hodgkin lymphoma. This table comes from immunoSEQ multiplex PCR, and its TCRdb copy is limited to in-frame clones, with some not included. The sample records over 85,000 clones, about nine tenths being singletons. The sequencing used peripheral blood mononuclear cells (PBMCs), collected before the fourth cycle of nivolumab. The receptors derive from a human donor with classical Hodgkin lymphoma. Both conserved end residues are part of each CDR3. A D gene is named only where the DNA matches it firmly. Expanded clones get a size class; other rows say once, few or many, or leave the size out.

v_call	j_call	clone_size	d_call	cdr3_aa	cdr3_nt
TRBV5-6	TRBJ1-2	NA	TRBD1	CASSIPGQASYGYTF	TGTGCCAGCAGCATTCCCGGACAGGCTTCCTATGGCTACACCTTC
TRBV7-2	TRBJ2-7	NA	NA	CASSLAVGEQYF	TGTGCCAGCAGCTTAGCTGTTGGCGAGCAGTACTTC
TRBV4-1	TRBJ1-1	NA	NA	CASSHPGRWNTEAFF	TGCGCCAGCAGCCACCCGGGACGGTGGAACACTGAAGCTTTCTTT
TRBV7-9	TRBJ2-5	NA	NA	CASSLGQWQETQYF	TGTGCCAGCAGCTTAGGACAGTGGCAAGAGACCCAGTACTTC
TRBV5-1	TRBJ1-5	NA	TRBD1	CASSGDREKSNQPQHF	TGCGCCAGCAGCGGGGACAGGGAAAAGAGCAATCAGCCCCAGCATTTT
TRBV18	TRBJ1-6	NA	NA	CASSPSSYNSPLHF	TGTGCCAGCTCACCGAGCTCCTATAATTCACCCCTCCACTTT
TRBV18	TRBJ2-2	NA	TRBD2	CASSPSGGPSPGELFF	TGTGCCAGCTCACCTAGCGGGGGCCCCTCGCCCGGGGAGCTGTTTTTT
TRBV4-1	TRBJ1-1	NA	NA	CASSQGPGMGTEAFF	TGCGCCAGCAGCCAAGGTCCGGGGATGGGCACTGAAGCTTTCTTT
TRBV6-5	TRBJ1-1	NA	TRBD1	CASSRGQGGKAFF	TGTGCCAGCAGCCGCGGACAGGGGGGCAAAGCTTTCTTT
TRBV5-1	TRBJ2-7	NA	TRBD1	CASSWTGTGGYEQYF	TGCGCCAGCAGCTGGACCGGGACAGGGGGCTACGAGCAGTACTTC
TRBV6-6	TRBJ2-7	NA	NA	CASSYLGEQYF	TGTGCCAGCAGTTACCTGGGCGAGCAGTACTTC
TRBV6-6	TRBJ2-1	NA	NA	CASSYSGLLNEQFF	TGTGCCAGCAGTTACTCAGGGTTGCTCAATGAGCAGTTCTTC
TRBV7-9	TRBJ2-7	NA	NA	CASSLAGRPYEQYF	TGTGCCAGCAGCTTAGCCGGCAGGCCCTACGAGCAGTACTTC
TRBV4-2	TRBJ2-1	NA	NA	CASSQEWGAPLEQFF	TGTGCCAGCAGCCAAGAGTGGGGGGCCCCACTTGAGCAGTTCTTC
TRBV5-5	TRBJ1-5	few	TRBD1	CASSFRQGDQPQHF	TGTGCCAGCAGCTTCCGACAGGGCGATCAGCCCCAGCATTTT
TRBV27	TRBJ1-2	NA	TRBD1	CASSSYFGQGDRGYTF	TGTGCCAGCAGTTCCTACTTCGGACAGGGGGATAGGGGCTACACCTTC
TRBV10-2	TRBJ1-1	once	NA	CASSDTGWVAFF	TGCGCCAGCAGTGATACAGGGTGGGTAGCTTTCTTT
TRBV7-2	TRBJ2-7	NA	NA	CASSSLVGRGEQYF	TGTGCCAGCAGCTCCCTTGTGGGGCGAGGCGAGCAGTACTTC
TRBV7-8	TRBJ2-1	NA	TRBD2	CASRHPHSGGGGDEQFF	TGTGCCAGCAGGCACCCCCATAGCGGGGGAGGAGGGGATGAGCAGTTCTTC
TRBV7-6	TRBJ2-3	NA	NA	CASSPWTRSTDTQYF	TGTGCCAGCAGCCCTTGGACACGTAGCACAGATACGCAGTATTTT
TRBV28	TRBJ2-4	NA	NA	CASSKRGIQYF	TGTGCCAGCAGTAAGCGAGGCATTCAGTACTTC
TRBV28	TRBJ2-7	NA	NA	CASSSTAFRLEQYF	TGTGCCAGCAGCTCGACAGCGTTCAGGTTGGAGCAGTACTTC
TRBV21-1	TRBJ2-2	NA	NA	CASSKGGLAGGSNTGELFF	TGTGCCAGCAGCAAAGGTGGGCTAGCGGGGGGCTCGAACACCGGGGAGCTGTTTTTT
TRBV10-3	TRBJ1-2	NA	NA	CAISESTERRVNYGYTF	TGTGCCATCAGTGAGTCGACGGAGAGGCGGGTTAACTATGGCTACACCTTC
TRBV28	TRBJ1-2	NA	TRBD1	CASSPHSGTGGGYTF	TGTGCCAGCAGTCCACACTCCGGGACAGGGGGGGGCTACACCTTC
TRBV19	TRBJ1-1	NA	NA	CASQPVRGWTEAFF	TGTGCCAGTCAACCTGTCCGGGGTTGGACTGAAGCTTTCTTT
TRBV2	TRBJ2-7	NA	NA	CATSDRANYEQYF	TGTGCCACCTCGGACCGGGCTAACTACGAGCAGTACTTC
TRBV30	TRBJ1-4	NA	NA	CAWSANEKLFF	TGTGCCTGGAGCGCTAATGAAAAACTGTTTTTT
TRBV11-3	TRBJ1-1	NA	NA	CASSSPRGGEAFF	TGTGCCAGCAGCTCTCCTAGAGGGGGTGAAGCTTTCTTT
TRBV9	TRBJ2-7	NA	TRBD2	CASSVGSGGGSYEQYF	TGTGCCAGCAGCGTAGGTTCTGGCGGGGGGTCCTACGAGCAGTACTTC
TRBV29-1	TRBJ1-2	NA	NA	CSAYRVDYGYTF	TGCAGCGCCTACAGGGTCGACTATGGCTACACCTTC
TRBV27	TRBJ2-5	once	TRBD2	CASSLSGLAGGPGQETQYF	TGTGCCAGCAGTTTATCAGGCCTAGCGGGGGGGCCGGGCCAAGAGACCCAGTACTTC
TRBV7-9	TRBJ2-3	NA	TRBD2	CASSFPRGAKTSTDTQYF	TGTGCCAGCAGCTTTCCGCGGGGGGCGAAAACTAGCACAGATACGCAGTATTTT
TRBV29-1	TRBJ1-4	few	NA	CSVGGSTNEKLFF	TGCAGCGTTGGGGGATCAACTAATGAAAAACTGTTTTTT
TRBV2	TRBJ2-1	NA	TRBD1	CASRGQGARNEQFF	TGTGCCAGCAGGGGACAGGGGGCAAGAAATGAGCAGTTCTTC
TRBV7-9	TRBJ2-1	NA	NA	CASSFGGSAGYNEQFF	TGTGCCAGCAGCTTCGGGGGATCGGCTGGCTACAATGAGCAGTTCTTC
TRBV7-2	TRBJ2-5	once	NA	CASSPSRNQETQYF	TGTGCCAGCAGCCCAAGCAGAAACCAAGAGACCCAGTACTTC
TRBV5-1	TRBJ1-5	NA	NA	CASSPVGQGGHQPQHF	TGCGCCAGCAGCCCGGTGGGTCAGGGAGGTCACCAGCCCCAGCATTTT
TRBV7-9	TRBJ2-3	NA	TRBD2	CASSLVPSGGSTDTQYF	TGTGCCAGCAGCTTAGTCCCTAGCGGGGGCAGCACAGATACGCAGTATTTT
TRBV5-4	TRBJ1-4	once	TRBD1	CASSLDRGPGNEKLFF	TGTGCCAGCAGCTTGGACAGGGGCCCGGGTAATGAAAAACTGTTTTTT
TRBV15	TRBJ1-4	NA	NA	CATSRERVSETNEKLFF	TGTGCCACCAGCAGAGAGAGGGTGTCGGAGACTAATGAAAAACTGTTTTTT
TRBV19	TRBJ2-3	NA	NA	CASRVGERSTDTQYF	TGTGCCAGTAGGGTGGGGGAGAGATCCACAGATACGCAGTATTTT
TRBV7-9	TRBJ2-7	NA	NA	CASSGIRDNYEQYF	TGTGCCAGCAGTGGTATACGGGACAACTACGAGCAGTACTTC